A selection of T cell receptor beta chains follows, all from one sample in a study of blood T cells in healthy people across ages. TCRdb fed the 5' RACE reads into MiXCR, producing one record per CDR3 protein. This table has about 1.7 million distinct CDR3 sequences, over 25% appearing once. The sequencing sample was made of blood. The source is a woman aged 25 to 45 in good health. Both conserved end residues are part of each CDR3. Fields, in order: clone size, V gene, J gene, D gene, CDR3 protein, CDR3 DNA. A D gene is named only where the DNA matches it firmly. Clone size is stated in some rows and not others, as once, few, many or a class when expanded.

clone_size: NA
v_call: TRBV7-9
j_call: TRBJ2-5
d_call: NA
cdr3_aa: CASSLVLAVETQYF
cdr3_nt: TGTGCCAGCAGCTTGGTCCTAGCAGTAGAGACCCAGTACTTC

clone_size: NA
v_call: TRBV11-2
j_call: TRBJ1-4
d_call: TRBD1
cdr3_aa: CASSPRPGTGSVRKLFF
cdr3_nt: TGTGCCAGCAGCCCTCGACCCGGGACAGGGAGTGTGCGGAAACTGTTTTTT

clone_size: NA
v_call: TRBV12-3/TRBV12-4
j_call: TRBJ1-6
d_call: TRBD1
cdr3_aa: CASSLTGWNSPLHF
cdr3_nt: TGTGCCAGCAGTTTGACAGGGTGGAATTCACCCCTCCACTTT

clone_size: few
v_call: TRBV15
j_call: TRBJ1-2
d_call: TRBD1
cdr3_aa: CATSRDIGTGVYGYTF
cdr3_nt: TGTGCCACCAGCAGAGATATAGGGACAGGGGTATATGGCTACACCTTC

clone_size: few
v_call: TRBV7-2
j_call: TRBJ2-5
d_call: NA
cdr3_aa: CASSLRLLGQETQYF
cdr3_nt: TGTGCCAGCAGCTTGCGGCTACTGGGACAAGAGACCCAGTACTTC

clone_size: many
v_call: TRBV7-2
j_call: TRBJ2-7
d_call: NA
cdr3_aa: CASSLDGTRTHEQYF
cdr3_nt: TGTGCCAGCAGCTTAGATGGGACGAGAACCCACGAGCAGTACTTC

clone_size: few
v_call: TRBV12-3/TRBV12-4
j_call: TRBJ2-1
d_call: NA
cdr3_aa: CASSRGPAWNEQFF
cdr3_nt: TGTGCCAGCAGTCGAGGTCCTGCGTGGAATGAGCAGTTCTTC

clone_size: NA
v_call: TRBV5-1
j_call: TRBJ2-5
d_call: NA
cdr3_aa: CASSLADAGRETQYF
cdr3_nt: TGCGCCAGCAGCTTGGCCGACGCGGGGCGAGAGACCCAGTACTTC

clone_size: NA
v_call: TRBV10-3
j_call: TRBJ2-1
d_call: NA
cdr3_aa: CAISESNDEAQFF
cdr3_nt: TGTGCCATCAGTGAGTCCAACGATGAAGCGCAGTTCTTC

clone_size: few
v_call: TRBV29-1
j_call: TRBJ2-7
d_call: NA
cdr3_aa: CSVEVQLRYRGRYEQYF
cdr3_nt: TGCAGCGTTGAAGTCCAACTAAGATATCGCGGCCGCTACGAGCAGTACTTC

clone_size: few
v_call: TRBV6-1
j_call: TRBJ1-5
d_call: NA
cdr3_aa: CASIRDFRSNQPQHF
cdr3_nt: TGTGCCAGCATCAGGGACTTCCGTAGCAATCAGCCCCAGCATTTT

clone_size: many
v_call: TRBV29-1
j_call: TRBJ2-7
d_call: NA
cdr3_aa: CSVRDSPGEQYF
cdr3_nt: TGCAGCGTGCGGGACAGTCCCGGCGAGCAGTACTTC

clone_size: many
v_call: TRBV29-1
j_call: TRBJ2-7
d_call: NA
cdr3_aa: CSVEEGGRRDYEQYF
cdr3_nt: TGCAGCGTTGAAGAGGGCGGCCGCAGGGACTACGAGCAGTACTTC

clone_size: many
v_call: TRBV10-3
j_call: TRBJ2-3
d_call: NA
cdr3_aa: CAISEAPTSPGEDTQYF
cdr3_nt: TGTGCCATCAGTGAGGCCCCGACAAGCCCGGGGGAAGATACGCAGTATTTT

clone_size: few
v_call: TRBV28
j_call: TRBJ2-5
d_call: NA
cdr3_aa: CASSSVETYGETQYF
cdr3_nt: TGTGCCAGCAGTTCTGTGGAGACGTATGGAGAGACCCAGTACTTC

clone_size: few
v_call: TRBV10-3
j_call: TRBJ1-1
d_call: TRBD1
cdr3_aa: CAIKTGAVTEAFF
cdr3_nt: TGTGCCATCAAGACAGGGGCGGTCACTGAAGCTTTCTTT

clone_size: NA
v_call: TRBV5-1
j_call: TRBJ2-3
d_call: NA
cdr3_aa: CASSSSRGDTQYF
cdr3_nt: TGCGCCAGCAGCTCAAGTAGGGGAGATACGCAGTATTTT

clone_size: NA
v_call: TRBV4-1
j_call: TRBJ2-1
d_call: NA
cdr3_aa: CASSPRVITGPYNEQFF
cdr3_nt: TGCGCCAGCAGCCCCAGGGTCATAACGGGTCCCTACAATGAGCAGTTCTTC

clone_size: NA
v_call: TRBV5-1
j_call: TRBJ2-7
d_call: TRBD1
cdr3_aa: CASSWGGQGGYEQYF
cdr3_nt: TGCGCCAGCAGCTGGGGGGGACAGGGGGGCTACGAGCAGTACTTC

clone_size: many
v_call: TRBV7-9
j_call: TRBJ2-5
d_call: TRBD2
cdr3_aa: CASSSPGLAQETQYF
cdr3_nt: TGTGCCAGCAGCTCTCCGGGACTAGCTCAAGAGACCCAGTACTTC

clone_size: NA
v_call: TRBV5-1
j_call: TRBJ2-5
d_call: NA
cdr3_aa: CASSLYGDEQETQYF
cdr3_nt: TGCGCCAGCAGCCTATACGGGGACGAACAAGAGACCCAGTACTTC

clone_size: NA
v_call: TRBV7-8
j_call: TRBJ1-5
d_call: NA
cdr3_aa: CASSFSGGGGVGNQPQHF
cdr3_nt: TGTGCCAGCAGCTTTAGTGGGGGAGGGGGAGTAGGCAATCAGCCCCAGCATTTT

clone_size: many
v_call: TRBV9
j_call: TRBJ2-6
d_call: NA
cdr3_aa: CASSVADNSGANVLTF
cdr3_nt: TGTGCCAGCAGCGTAGCCGACAACTCTGGGGCCAACGTCCTGACTTTC

clone_size: NA
v_call: TRBV2
j_call: TRBJ2-1
d_call: TRBD2
cdr3_aa: CASRRWGPGTSGNNEQFF
cdr3_nt: TGTGCCAGCAGGAGGTGGGGCCCCGGGACTAGCGGGAACAATGAGCAGTTCTTC

clone_size: NA
v_call: TRBV25-1
j_call: TRBJ1-1
d_call: NA
cdr3_aa: CASSGLRSEAFF
cdr3_nt: TGTGCCAGCAGTGGGCTCCGATCTGAAGCTTTCTTT

clone_size: NA
v_call: TRBV2
j_call: TRBJ1-4
d_call: NA
cdr3_aa: CDSSRDFATNEKLFF
cdr3_nt: TGTGACAGCAGTCGGGATTTTGCAACTAATGAAAAACTGTTTTTT

clone_size: few
v_call: TRBV4-3
j_call: TRBJ2-1
d_call: TRBD2
cdr3_aa: CASSRLTGGNNEQFF
cdr3_nt: TGCGCCAGCAGTAGGCTGACGGGAGGGAACAATGAGCAGTTCTTC

clone_size: many
v_call: TRBV12-3/TRBV12-4
j_call: TRBJ1-6
d_call: TRBD1
cdr3_aa: CASSSETGVDSPLHF
cdr3_nt: TGTGCCAGCAGCTCCGAGACAGGGGTTGATTCACCCCTCCACTTT

clone_size: NA
v_call: TRBV7-2
j_call: TRBJ2-1
d_call: TRBD2
cdr3_aa: CASSLAPSGSGGEQFF
cdr3_nt: TGTGCCAGCAGCTTAGCGCCCAGCGGGAGTGGGGGTGAGCAGTTCTTC

clone_size: few
v_call: TRBV7-2
j_call: TRBJ2-7
d_call: TRBD2
cdr3_aa: CASSLGFSGRYEQYF
cdr3_nt: TGTGCCAGCAGCTTAGGTTTCAGCGGGAGGTACGAGCAGTACTTC

clone_size: few
v_call: TRBV7-2
j_call: TRBJ2-3
d_call: NA
cdr3_aa: CASRPQRASTDTQYF
cdr3_nt: TGTGCCAGCAGGCCACAGCGGGCTAGCACAGATACGCAGTATTTT

clone_size: NA
v_call: TRBV12-3/TRBV12-4
j_call: TRBJ1-4
d_call: NA
cdr3_aa: CASSLLFQAGEKLFF
cdr3_nt: TGTGCCAGCAGTTTACTGTTCCAAGCCGGTGAAAAACTGTTTTTT

clone_size: NA
v_call: TRBV6-6
j_call: TRBJ2-7
d_call: TRBD2
cdr3_aa: CASQGGGAGGYEQYF
cdr3_nt: TGTGCCAGCCAGGGCGGGGGGGCTGGCGGCTACGAGCAGTACTTC

clone_size: many
v_call: TRBV7-2
j_call: TRBJ2-7
d_call: TRBD2
cdr3_aa: CASSSTSPSYEQYF
cdr3_nt: TGTGCCAGCAGCTCGACTAGCCCCTCCTACGAGCAGTACTTC

clone_size: NA
v_call: TRBV25-1
j_call: TRBJ2-6
d_call: TRBD1
cdr3_aa: CASSERQGLAGANVLTF
cdr3_nt: TGTGCCAGCAGTGAAAGACAGGGATTGGCCGGGGCCAACGTCCTGACTTTC

clone_size: few
v_call: TRBV2
j_call: TRBJ1-5
d_call: NA
cdr3_aa: CASSGQGIQPQHF
cdr3_nt: TGTGCCAGCAGTGGCCAGGGGATTCAGCCCCAGCATTTT

clone_size: few
v_call: TRBV29-1
j_call: TRBJ1-4
d_call: NA
cdr3_aa: CSVARRDGNEKLFF
cdr3_nt: TGCAGCGTTGCCCGCCGGGACGGTAATGAAAAACTGTTTTTT

clone_size: few
v_call: TRBV6-1
j_call: TRBJ1-2
d_call: TRBD1
cdr3_aa: CASTWDRGGYTF
cdr3_nt: TGTGCCAGCACCTGGGACAGGGGAGGCTACACCTTC

clone_size: NA
v_call: TRBV29-1
j_call: TRBJ1-2
d_call: NA
cdr3_aa: CSVHSGSGYGYTF
cdr3_nt: TGCAGCGTTCATAGTGGGTCGGGCTATGGCTACACCTTC

clone_size: few
v_call: TRBV5-1
j_call: TRBJ2-2
d_call: NA
cdr3_aa: CASSSRTDSLNTGELFF
cdr3_nt: TGCGCCAGCAGCTCTCGGACAGACAGCCTTAACACCGGGGAGCTGTTTTTT

clone_size: few
v_call: TRBV29-1
j_call: TRBJ2-1
d_call: NA
cdr3_aa: CSVRDVGGPYNEQFF
cdr3_nt: TGCAGCGTGCGGGACGTGGGGGGTCCCTACAATGAGCAGTTCTTC

clone_size: few
v_call: TRBV5-5
j_call: TRBJ2-7
d_call: NA
cdr3_aa: CASSLSGGLEQYF
cdr3_nt: TGTGCCAGCAGCTTGAGTGGAGGGCTCGAGCAGTACTTC

clone_size: many
v_call: TRBV3-1
j_call: TRBJ2-3
d_call: TRBD2
cdr3_aa: CASNSGGTDTQYF
cdr3_nt: TGTGCCAGCAATAGCGGGGGGACAGATACGCAGTATTTT

clone_size: few
v_call: TRBV7-2
j_call: TRBJ2-3
d_call: TRBD2
cdr3_aa: CASSLGRWEGLLMTDTQYF
cdr3_nt: TGTGCCAGCAGCTTAGGAAGGTGGGAGGGCCTCTTGATGACAGATACGCAGTATTTT

clone_size: few
v_call: TRBV5-5
j_call: TRBJ2-7
d_call: NA
cdr3_aa: CASSFEGVSSYEQYF
cdr3_nt: TGTGCCAGCAGCTTTGAGGGGGTAAGCTCCTACGAGCAGTACTTC

clone_size: NA
v_call: TRBV3-1
j_call: TRBJ2-5
d_call: NA
cdr3_aa: CASSQGSIPKETQYF
cdr3_nt: TGTGCCAGCAGCCAAGGGTCGATACCAAAGGAGACCCAGTACTTC

clone_size: many
v_call: TRBV20-1
j_call: TRBJ2-7
d_call: TRBD2
cdr3_aa: CSAAPPSGLGQYF
cdr3_nt: TGCAGTGCTGCCCCGCCTAGCGGGTTGGGGCAGTACTTC

clone_size: many
v_call: TRBV6-2/TRBV6-3
j_call: TRBJ2-1
d_call: TRBD2
cdr3_aa: CASSRGLAGNNEQFF
cdr3_nt: TGTGCCAGCAGTCGGGGACTAGCGGGGAACAATGAGCAGTTCTTC

clone_size: NA
v_call: TRBV7-2
j_call: TRBJ1-2
d_call: NA
cdr3_aa: CASSSPSLERAANYGYTF
cdr3_nt: TGTGCCAGCAGCTCACCTTCTCTTGAGAGGGCAGCTAACTATGGCTACACCTTC

clone_size: NA
v_call: TRBV29-1
j_call: TRBJ1-1
d_call: NA
cdr3_aa: CSVEGQRMNTEAFF
cdr3_nt: TGCAGCGTTGAAGGACAGCGCATGAACACTGAAGCTTTCTTT

clone_size: few
v_call: TRBV20-1
j_call: TRBJ2-7
d_call: NA
cdr3_aa: CGAIGRYEQYF
cdr3_nt: TGCGGTGCTATCGGCCGCTACGAGCAGTACTTC

clone_size: NA
v_call: TRBV20-1
j_call: TRBJ1-2
d_call: NA
cdr3_aa: CSVRDRDRNYGYTF
cdr3_nt: TGCAGTGTTAGAGATAGGGACCGCAACTATGGCTACACCTTC

clone_size: many
v_call: TRBV20-1
j_call: TRBJ2-1
d_call: NA
cdr3_aa: CSSRNNYNEQFF
cdr3_nt: TGCAGCTCCAGGAATAACTACAATGAGCAGTTCTTC